The 18 T cell receptor beta chains in this list originate from one sample, sequenced in a study of cytomegalovirus exposure and HLA in healthy donors. The primer mix had 60 Vbeta and 13 Jbeta primers. The method was immunoSEQ multiplex PCR; TCRdb's version includes in-frame clones alone and lacks a portion of them. In all, the sample yields 100,000 to 150,000 clones. What was sequenced was PBMCs. Every receptor here comes from a young man in good health and CMV-seronegative.

The chain combines TRBV30 with TRBJ1-1; 8 bases align to TRBD1. V was pared by 4 bases and J by 10 bases, with 8 bases of the junction left unmatched. The CDR3 consists of 12 residues. In germline, CDR1 is GTSNPN, CDR2 SVGIG (reference sequence). CDR3: CAWTHRGFAAFF. CDR3 nucleotides: TGTGCCTGGACCCACAGGGGGTTTGCAGCTTTCTTT. The full variable domain, completed using reference TRBV30 and TRBJ1-1, is SQTIHQWPATLVQPVGSPLSLECTVEGTSNPNLYWYRQAAGRGLQLLFYSVGIGQISSEVPQNLSASRPQDRQFILSSKKLLLSDSGFYLCAWTHRGFAAFFGQGTRLTVV.

V is TRBV7-9 and J is TRBJ1-2; 7 nucleotides align to TRBD1. From germline, CDR1 is SEHNR and CDR2 FQNEAQ (reference sequence). This CDR3 region has 14 residues. Trimming removed 1 base from V and 6 bases from J; junction bases left unmatched: 5. CDR3 coding DNA: TGTGCCAGCAGCTTAGTTCGGCAGGGGGATGGCTACACCTTC. This sequence encodes CASSLVRQGDGYTF.

The chain combines TRBV5-1 with TRBJ1-1, with unresolved D. Trimming shortened V by 0 bases and J by 1 base, and 10 bases separated the two germline ends. CDR3 size: 15 residues. Germline V CDR1 and CDR2: SGHRS, YFSETQ. For the CDR3, the DNA is TGCGCCAGCAGCTTGGATGCGGGGTGGAACACTGAAGCTTTCTTT. Residues: CASSLDAGWNTEAFF.

The chain combines TRBV5-1 with TRBJ1-1; D is perhaps TRBD1 (5 bases). Germline-derived CDR1 and CDR2 are SGHRS and YFSETQ. This CDR3 region has 13 residues. Between the trimmed V and J ends, which lost 3 bases and 4 bases, there was a span of 10 bases. CDR3 bases: TGCGCCAGCAGCTCGCAGGGAAGCACTGAAGCTTTCTTT. It translates to CASSSQGSTEAFF.

V is TRBV30 and J is TRBJ1-5; D is unclear. CDR1 is GTSNPN and CDR2 is SVGIG in the germline V gene (reference sequence). There are 15 residues in the CDR3. Trimming cost V 2 bases and J 0 bases, with 11 bases left between them. The CDR3 nucleotides read TGTGCCTGGAGTTCCGCGGGATATAGCAATCAGCCCCAGCATTTT. It yields the protein CAWSSAGYSNQPQHF.

The V gene is TRBV4-1, the J gene TRBJ2-6; 7 bases fit TRBD1. Trimming cost V 3 bases and J 0 bases; bases outside gene matches: 11. Germline V gene sequence: CDR1 MGHRA, CDR2 YSYEKL. The CDR3 totals 19 residues. The CDR3 region has the DNA TGCGCCAGCAGCCAGCCCAAGGGGGACAGCGACTCTGGGGCCAACGTCCTGACTTTC. Encoded protein: CASSQPKGDSDSGANVLTF.

The V gene is TRBV6-1, the J gene TRBJ2-3; D remains unclear. CDR1 MNHNS and CDR2 SASEGT come from the germline V gene. Trimming removed 0 bases at V and 6 bases at J, with 13 bases between. This CDR3 is built from 15 residues. The CDR3 reads CASSEAEFGWDTQYF. For the CDR3, the DNA is TGTGCCAGCAGTGAAGCGGAGTTCGGGTGGGATACGCAGTATTTT.

Remarks on this clone: Relative to the germline gene, one junction end is altered; a read error may explain this. The chain carries TRBV2 and TRBJ1-5; 7 bases align to TRBD1. Germline assignment: CDR1 SNHLY and CDR2 FYNNEI. This CDR3 is 13 amino acids long. The CDR3 DNA reads TGTGCCAGCAGAGAAGACAGGGATCAGCCCCAGCATTTT. It codes for CASREDRDQPQHF. The full variable domain, completed using reference TRBV2 and TRBJ1-5, is EPEVTQTPSHQVTQMGQEVILRCVPISNHLYFYWYRQILGQKVEFLVSFYNNEISEKSEIFDDQFSVERPDGSNFTLKIRSTKLEDSAMYFCASREDRDQPQHFGDGTRLSIL.

CDR3 residues: CASTPHSGGAETQYF. The CDR3 region has the DNA TGTGCCAGCACCCCCCACAGCGGGGGGGCGGAGACCCAGTACTTC. The chain combines TRBV7-6 with TRBJ2-5; 10 bases are a match to TRBD2. The CDR3 length is 15 residues. Germline V gives CDR1 SGHVS, CDR2 FNYEAQ. Germline trimming cut 7 bases from V and 5 bases from J; bases unmatched to any gene: 10.

The V call is TRBV11-3, the J call TRBJ2-1, with TRBD1 identical over 10 bases. Trimming at V came to 5 bases and at J to 7 bases, leaving 5 bases not matched to a gene. Per germline, CDR1 SGHNT and CDR2 YENEEA. The CDR3 totals 14 residues. CDR3: CASSPGTGENEQFF. CDR3 DNA: TGTGCCAGCAGCCCAGGGACAGGGGAGAATGAGCAGTTCTTC.

The CDR3 protein is CASSPNPGQGSYEQYF. The DNA for the CDR3 is TGTGCCAGCTCACCAAATCCGGGACAGGGCTCCTACGAGCAGTACTTC. The J gene is TRBJ2-7, the V gene TRBV18; 9 bases line up with TRBD1. CDR3 length: 16 residues. Trimming removed 2 bases from V and 0 bases from J; junction bases left unmatched: 5. In germline, CDR1 is KGHSH, CDR2 LQKENI.

The rearrangement uses TRBV27 and TRBJ1-2; 7 positions match TRBD1. The trim removed 3 bases at V and 1 base at J, leaving 11 bases unmatched. Germline V gives CDR1 MNHEY, CDR2 SMNVEV (reference sequence). The CDR3 runs 17 residues. CDR3 nucleotide sequence: TGTGCCAGCAGTTTCCAACCCGACAGGGATATTAACTATGGCTACACCTTC. It yields the protein CASSFQPDRDINYGYTF.

The chain uses TRBV10-1 and TRBJ2-5; the D is unclear. The ends were cut back, 2 bases at V and 1 base at J, with 8 bases in the middle. Germline V CDR1 and CDR2: WNHNN, SYGVQD (reference sequence). The CDR3 totals 14 residues. DNA of the CDR3: TGCGCCAGCAGTGAGAGAGAGATCCAAGAGACCCAGTACTTC. Amino acid sequence: CASSEREIQETQYF.

The chain has TRBV25-1 and TRBJ2-7; 7 bases are a match to TRBD1. CDR3 length equals 15 residues. V shed 6 bases and J 0 bases; nucleotides not matched to a gene: 8. Per the germline V gene, CDR1 is MGHDK and CDR2 is SYGVNS. For the CDR3, the DNA is TGTGCCAGCAGCGTTACAGGGGTATCCTCCTACGAGCAGTACTTC. Translation: CASSVTGVSSYEQYF.

The chain uses TRBV5-1 and TRBJ1-3, with a weak D call TRBD1 (5 bases). Trimming took off 6 bases at V and 4 bases at J, with 14 bases between the two ends. CDR3 length equals 14 residues. Germline V lookup: CDR1 SGHRS, CDR2 YFSETQ. The CDR3 is CASTQGLEGNTIYF. DNA for the CDR3: TGCGCCAGCACCCAGGGACTTGAAGGAAACACCATATATTTT. Complete variable domain (other parts from reference TRBV5-1 and TRBJ1-3): KAGVTQTPRYLIKTRGQQVTLSCSPISGHRSVSWYQQTPGQGLQFLFEYFSETQRNKGNFPGRFSGRQFSNSRSEMNVSTLELGDSALYLCASTQGLEGNTIYFGEGSWLTVV.

The chain couples TRBV19 to TRBJ1-2, with TRBD1 matching 7 bases. The germline V gene has CDR1 LNHDA and CDR2 SQIVND (reference sequence). V was pared by 9 bases and J by 1 base, with 11 bases of the junction left unmatched. This CDR3 has 15 amino acids. The CDR3 nucleotides read TGTGCCAGCCGACAGGGTCCCACCTTTAACTATGGCTACACCTTC. This sequence encodes CASRQGPTFNYGYTF.

This chain connects TRBV15 to TRBJ1-4; D remains unclear. V dropped 0 bases and J dropped 5 bases, with 4 bases sitting between them. This CDR3 contains 13 residues. Germline V gene lookup returns CDR1 LNHNV and CDR2 YYDKDF (reference sequence). CDR3 coding DNA: TGTGCCACCAGCAGAGATCGGAATGAAAAACTGTTTTTT. This sequence encodes CATSRDRNEKLFF. Full variable domain (missing parts from reference TRBV15 and TRBJ1-4): DAMVIQNPRYQVTQFGKPVTLSCSQTLNHNVMYWYQQKSSQAPKLLFHYYDKDFNNEADTPDNFQSRRPNTSFCFLDIRSPGLGDTAMYLCATSRDRNEKLFFGSGTQLSVL.

The gene calls are TRBV5-1 and TRBJ2-3, with D unresolved. The V end lost 1 base, the J end lost 1 base, and 7 bases lay between the germline ends. The CDR3 has 14 amino acids. The germline CDR1 and CDR2 sequences are SGHRS and YFSETQ. The CDR3 bases are TGCGCCAGCAGCTTGTTTGTAGGCACAGATACGCAGTATTTT. It yields the protein CASSLFVGTDTQYF.